These 13 T cell receptor beta chains share one sample of origin, sequenced in a study of human T cells and chemical hapten exposure. TCRdb recomputed calls from the RACE reads with MiXCR, one row per CDR3 protein. The table has 380,000 or so distinct CDR3 sequences, 5% to 6.5% seen once. Time point given: pre-sensitization, week 0. Treatment noted: therapeutic diphenylcyclopropenone sensitization with weekly scalp DPC. The material sequenced was whole blood, taken in connection with sensitization to the hapten diphenylcyclopropenone (DPC). These receptors were obtained from a woman aged 18 to 35 with alopecia areata. Some clones in this sample may be carry-over from other donors' samples.

This chain joins TRBV7-2 and TRBJ1-5; D gene uncertain. This CDR3 contains 14 residues. The germline gives CDR1 SGHTA, CDR2 FQGNSA. Trimming pared 5 bases from V and 15 bases from J, leaving 23 bases between. CDR3 sequence: CASSPESSDGFRHF. The CDR3 DNA is TGTGCCAGCAGCCCCGAGAGTTCGGACGGCTTCCGGCATTTT.

This clonotype occurred a few times. The CDR3 DNA follows: TGTGCCAGCAGTTACACTAGAGCGGGACAGGGCGATTCACCCCTCCACTTT. This encodes CASSYTRAGQGDSPLHF. This chain joins TRBV6-5 and TRBJ1-6, with 9 nucleotides matching TRBD1. There are 17 residues in the CDR3. Germline V gene lookup returns CDR1 MNHEY and CDR2 SVGAGI. V lost 2 bases and J lost 8; bases outside the gene matches: 10.

This clonotype occurred a few times. The V call is TRBV23-1, the J call TRBJ1-3; D ambiguous. TRBV23-1 is filed as an ORF, its function uncertain. Trimming took off 6 bases at V and 7 bases at J, with 40 bases between the two ends. The CDR3 has 22 amino acids. The CDR3 here is CASRFQPCRRSYSGNGLNTIYF. The CDR3 DNA follows: TGCGCCAGCAGGTTTCAACCGTGTCGTCGGTCGTACTCTGGAAACGGGCTGAACACCATATATTTT.

J is TRBJ1-1 and V is TRBV27; no firm D call. Trimming took 2 bases from V and 0 from J, leaving 19 bases between them. The CDR3 has 18 residues. The germline CDR1 and CDR2 sequences are MNHEY and SMNVEV (reference sequence). CDR3 DNA: TGTGCCAGCAGTTTACTTTGGGAGGTGGGAGTCATGAACACTGAAGCTTTCTTT. It is translated as CASSLLWEVGVMNTEAFF.

This clonotype was seen only a few times. The rearrangement links TRBV7-2 to TRBJ1-2; D may be TRBD1 (6 bases). Germline lookup yields CDR1 SGHTA and CDR2 FQGNSA. V lost 3 bases and J lost 1, with 15 bases in between. CDR3 size: 16 residues. CDR3 sequence reads: CASSFAGAGVNYGYTF. The CDR3, as DNA: TGTGCCAGCAGCTTCGCGGGAGCAGGGGTTAACTATGGCTACACCTTC.

This clonotype came up many times. DNA of the CDR3: TGCAGTGCCTTAGGGAGGGGATTTGGCACCGGGGAGCTGTTTTTT. Translated: CSALGRGFGTGELFF. V usage is TRBV20-1 and J usage is TRBJ2-2; 7 positions match TRBD2. CDR1 is DFQATT, CDR2 SNEGSKA, per germline (reference sequence). J gave up 4 bases and V 6 bases, and 11 bases lay outside the gene matches. The CDR3 has 15 amino acids.

In this sample, this clonotype turned up many times. The chain joins TRBV9 to TRBJ2-3, with D uncertain. The V gene lost 0 bases and the J gene lost 6 bases, with 5 bases spanning the gap. CDR3 size: 12 residues. The germline V gene encodes CDR1 SGDLS and CDR2 YYNGEE. CDR3 nucleotide sequence: TGTGCCAGCAGCGTAGATCCGGATACGCAGTATTTT. It is translated as CASSVDPDTQYF.

The chain links TRBV29-1 to TRBJ2-1; a possible D gene is TRBD2 (7 bases). Germline loops: CDR1 SQVTM, CDR2 ANQGSEA. Trimming shortened V by 5 bases and J by 0 bases, and 20 bases separated the two germline ends. CDR3 length equals 17 residues. The CDR3 sequence: CSVFSPRGARSYNEQFF. As DNA, the CDR3 is TGCAGCGTTTTTAGCCCCCGGGGGGCGCGCTCCTACAATGAGCAGTTCTTC.

In this sample, this clonotype turned up a few times. The V call is TRBV6-2 or TRBV6-3, the J call TRBJ2-1; 7 bases fit TRBD1. J was trimmed by 2 bases and V by 7 bases; bases with no gene match: 11. Per germline, CDR1 MNHEY and CDR2 SVGEGT. The CDR3 runs 16 residues. The CDR3 nucleotides are TGTGCCAGCAACGTGGAACGACAGGGCCCCTACAATGAGCAGTTCTTC. Protein: CASNVERQGPYNEQFF.

This clonotype was recorded many times. The gene calls are TRBV20-1 and TRBJ1-5; D is uncertain. Looked up from germline, CDR1 is DFQATT and CDR2 is SNEGSKA (reference sequence). Between the trimmed V and J ends, which lost 5 bases and 0 bases, there was a span of 8 bases. The CDR3 runs 13 residues. The CDR3 protein is CSAGSYSNQPQHF. In DNA form, the CDR3 reads TGCAGTGCTGGGAGTTATAGCAATCAGCCCCAGCATTTT.

This chain connects TRBV10-3 to TRBJ1-5; the D is unclear. The germline V gene has CDR1 ENHRY and CDR2 SYGVKD. The length of the CDR3 is 15 residues. V lost 3 bases and J lost 0, with 9 bases in between. CDR3 sequence (DNA): TGTGCCATCAGTGAAACTCAGGTTAGCAATCAGCCCCAGCATTTT. The encoded protein is CAISETQVSNQPQHF.

In this sample, this clonotype turned up many times. This sequence joins TRBV6-5 and TRBJ2-3; 8 nucleotides line up with TRBD2. CDR3 length: 15 residues. Germline trimming cut 6 bases from V and 5 bases from J; bases unmatched to any gene: 10. Germline V gene data show CDR1 as MNHEY and CDR2 as SVGAGI. The CDR3 protein is CASSQSAGGRDTQYF. In DNA form, the CDR3 reads TGTGCCAGCAGCCAATCGGCGGGGGGCCGAGATACGCAGTATTTT.

This clonotype was counted a few times. J is TRBJ2-5 and V is TRBV5-1; 10 bases fit TRBD2. The germline CDR1 and CDR2 sequences are SGHRS and YFSETQ. The J segment lost 2 bases and the V segment lost 4 bases, leaving 5 bases of the junction unmatched. This CDR3 contains 15 residues. CDR3 nucleotide sequence: TGCGCCAGCAGCGGAGGGACTAGCGATCAAGAGACCCAGTACTTC. It translates to CASSGGTSDQETQYF.